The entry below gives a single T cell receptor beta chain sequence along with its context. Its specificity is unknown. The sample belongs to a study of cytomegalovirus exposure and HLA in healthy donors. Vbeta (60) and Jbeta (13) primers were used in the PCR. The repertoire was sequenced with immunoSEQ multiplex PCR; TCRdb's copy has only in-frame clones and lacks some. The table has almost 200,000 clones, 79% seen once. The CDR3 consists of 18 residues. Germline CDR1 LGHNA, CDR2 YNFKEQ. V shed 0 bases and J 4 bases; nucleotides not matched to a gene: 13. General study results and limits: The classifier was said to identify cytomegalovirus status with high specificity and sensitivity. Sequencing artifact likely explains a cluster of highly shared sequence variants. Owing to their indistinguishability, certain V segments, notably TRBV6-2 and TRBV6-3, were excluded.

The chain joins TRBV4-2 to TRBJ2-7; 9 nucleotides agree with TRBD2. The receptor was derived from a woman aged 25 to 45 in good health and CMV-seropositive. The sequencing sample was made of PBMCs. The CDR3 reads CASSQDLLAGGLLYEQYF. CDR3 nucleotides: TGTGCCAGCAGCCAAGATCTGCTGGCGGGAGGGCTCTTATACGAGCAGTACTTC.